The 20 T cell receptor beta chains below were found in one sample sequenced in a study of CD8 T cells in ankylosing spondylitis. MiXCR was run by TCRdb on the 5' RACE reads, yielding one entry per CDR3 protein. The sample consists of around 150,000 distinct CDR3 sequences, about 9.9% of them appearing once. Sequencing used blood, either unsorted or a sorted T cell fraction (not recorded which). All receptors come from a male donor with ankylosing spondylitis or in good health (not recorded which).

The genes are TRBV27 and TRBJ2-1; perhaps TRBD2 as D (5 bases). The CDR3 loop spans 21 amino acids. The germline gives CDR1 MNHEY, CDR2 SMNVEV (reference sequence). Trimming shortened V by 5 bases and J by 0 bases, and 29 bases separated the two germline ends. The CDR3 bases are TGTGCCAGCAGTCCCAACGACCAAGACCAACGGACTCTAAGCTCCTACAATGAGCAGTTCTTC. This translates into CASSPNDQDQRTLSSYNEQFF.

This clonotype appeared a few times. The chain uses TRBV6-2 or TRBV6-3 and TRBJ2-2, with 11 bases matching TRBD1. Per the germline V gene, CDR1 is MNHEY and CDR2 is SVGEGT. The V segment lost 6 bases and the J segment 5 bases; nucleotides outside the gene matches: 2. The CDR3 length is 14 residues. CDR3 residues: CASRGTGGTGELFF. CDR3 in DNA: TGTGCCAGCAGGGGGACAGGGGGAACCGGGGAGCTGTTTTTT.

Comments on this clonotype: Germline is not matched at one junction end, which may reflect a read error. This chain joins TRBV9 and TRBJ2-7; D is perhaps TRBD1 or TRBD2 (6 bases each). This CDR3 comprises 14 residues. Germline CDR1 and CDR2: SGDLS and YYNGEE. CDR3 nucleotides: TGTGCCTGCAGCGTCGCCGGGGGCCAATACGAGCAGTACTTC. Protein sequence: CACSVAGGQYEQYF.

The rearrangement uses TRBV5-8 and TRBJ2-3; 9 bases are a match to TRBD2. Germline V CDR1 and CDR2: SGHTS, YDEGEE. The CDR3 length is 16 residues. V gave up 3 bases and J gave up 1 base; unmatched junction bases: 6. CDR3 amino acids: CASSWGTSSRTDTQYF. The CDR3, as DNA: TGTGCCAGCAGCTGGGGGACTAGCTCCCGCACAGATACGCAGTATTTT. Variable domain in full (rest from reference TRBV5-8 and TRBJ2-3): EAGVTQSPTHLIKTRGQQATLRCSPISGHTSVYWYQQALGLGLQFLLWYDEGEERNRGNFPPRFSGRQFPNYSSELNVNALELEDSALYLCASSWGTSSRTDTQYFGPGTRLTVL.

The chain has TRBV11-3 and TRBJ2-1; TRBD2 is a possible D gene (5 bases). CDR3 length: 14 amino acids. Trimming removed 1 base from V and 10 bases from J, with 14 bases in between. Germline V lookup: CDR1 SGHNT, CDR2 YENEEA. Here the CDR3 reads CASSLGLLSHEQFF. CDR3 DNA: TGTGCCAGCAGCTTAGGACTATTATCACACGAGCAGTTCTTC.

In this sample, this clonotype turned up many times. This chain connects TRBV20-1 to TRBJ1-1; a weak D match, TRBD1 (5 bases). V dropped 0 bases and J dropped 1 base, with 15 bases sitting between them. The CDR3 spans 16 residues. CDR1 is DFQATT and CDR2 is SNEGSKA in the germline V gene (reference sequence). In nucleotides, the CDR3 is TGCAGTGCTAGAGATCCTCAGGGCAGCAGGAACACTGAAGCTTTCTTT. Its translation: CSARDPQGSRNTEAFF.

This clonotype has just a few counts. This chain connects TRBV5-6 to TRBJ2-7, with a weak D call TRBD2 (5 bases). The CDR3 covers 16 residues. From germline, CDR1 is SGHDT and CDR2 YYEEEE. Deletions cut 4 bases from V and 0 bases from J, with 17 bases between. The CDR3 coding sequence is TGTGCCAGCAGCCAGGCGGGTCGGCGAACCTCCTACGAGCAGTACTTC. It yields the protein CASSQAGRRTSYEQYF.

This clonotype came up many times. The DNA for the CDR3 is TGTGCCAGCAGTTACAAAGGACGGAACTATGGCTACACCTTC. This gives the protein CASSYKGRNYGYTF. This rearrangement joins TRBV6-5 to TRBJ1-2; D remains unclear. The CDR3 covers 14 residues. Per the germline V gene, CDR1 is MNHEY and CDR2 is SVGAGI. Trimming shortened V by 2 bases and J by 2 bases, and 9 bases separated the two germline ends.

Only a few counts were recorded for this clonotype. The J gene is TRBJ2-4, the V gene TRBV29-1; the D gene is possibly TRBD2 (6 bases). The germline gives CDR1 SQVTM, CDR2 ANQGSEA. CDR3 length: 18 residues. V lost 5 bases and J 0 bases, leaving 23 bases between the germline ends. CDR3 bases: TGCAGCGTTCTCCCGGACTACCCAATACGGGGAGCCAAAAACATTCAGTACTTC. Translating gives CSVLPDYPIRGAKNIQYF.

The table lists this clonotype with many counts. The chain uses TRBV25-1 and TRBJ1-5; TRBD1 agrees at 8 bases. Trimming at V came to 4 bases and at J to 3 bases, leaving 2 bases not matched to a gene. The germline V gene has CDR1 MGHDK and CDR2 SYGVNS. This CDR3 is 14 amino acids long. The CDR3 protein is CASSGTGYNQPQHF. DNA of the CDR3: TGTGCCAGCAGTGGGACAGGGTACAATCAGCCCCAGCATTTT.

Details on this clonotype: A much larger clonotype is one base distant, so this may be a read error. CDR3 coding DNA: TGTGCCAGCAGTTTAACTTCACATACGGACTACGAGCAGTGCTTC. This encodes CASSLTSHTDYEQCF. V gene TRBV27 combines with J gene TRBJ2-7; D might be TRBD2 (6 bases). There are 15 residues in the CDR3. CDR1 and CDR2 from the germline V gene are MNHEY and SMNVEV (reference sequence).

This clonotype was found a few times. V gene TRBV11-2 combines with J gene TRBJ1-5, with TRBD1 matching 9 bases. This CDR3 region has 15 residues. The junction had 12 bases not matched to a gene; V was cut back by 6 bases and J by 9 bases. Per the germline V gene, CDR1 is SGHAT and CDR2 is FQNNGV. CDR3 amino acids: CASSNDRGGPTPQHF. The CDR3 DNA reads TGTGCCAGCAGTAACGACAGGGGGGGACCAACGCCCCAGCATTTT.

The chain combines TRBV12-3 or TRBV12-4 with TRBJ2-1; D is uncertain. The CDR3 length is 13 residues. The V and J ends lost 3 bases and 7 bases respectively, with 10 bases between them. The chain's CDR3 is CASSFVVGNEQFF. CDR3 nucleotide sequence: TGTGCCAGCAGTTTCGTAGTAGGGAATGAGCAGTTCTTC.

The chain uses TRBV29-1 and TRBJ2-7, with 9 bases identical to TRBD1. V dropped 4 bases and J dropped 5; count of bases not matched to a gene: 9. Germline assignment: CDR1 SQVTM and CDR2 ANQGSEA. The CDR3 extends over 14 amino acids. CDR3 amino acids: CSVVVGQGANEQYF. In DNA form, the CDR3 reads TGCAGCGTTGTTGTGGGACAGGGAGCCAACGAGCAGTACTTC.

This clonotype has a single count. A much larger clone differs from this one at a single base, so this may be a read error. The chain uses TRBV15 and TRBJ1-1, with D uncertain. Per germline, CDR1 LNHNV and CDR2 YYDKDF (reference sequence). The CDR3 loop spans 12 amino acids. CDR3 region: CVTSERDTEAFF. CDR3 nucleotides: TGTGTCACCAGCGAAAGGGATACTGAAGCTTTCTTT.

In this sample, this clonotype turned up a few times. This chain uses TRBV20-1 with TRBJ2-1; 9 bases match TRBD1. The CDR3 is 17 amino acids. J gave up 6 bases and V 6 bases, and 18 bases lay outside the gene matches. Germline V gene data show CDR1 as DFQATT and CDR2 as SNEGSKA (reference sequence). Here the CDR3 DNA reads TGCAGTGCCCGCGCTTATGGGGGACAGGGACTTGGCAATGAGCAGTTCTTC. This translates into CSARAYGGQGLGNEQFF.

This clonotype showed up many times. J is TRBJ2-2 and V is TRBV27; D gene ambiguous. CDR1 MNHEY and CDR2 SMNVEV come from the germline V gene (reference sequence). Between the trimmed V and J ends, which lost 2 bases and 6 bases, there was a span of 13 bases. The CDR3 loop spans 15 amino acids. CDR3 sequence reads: CASSLEIFSPGELFF. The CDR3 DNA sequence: TGTGCCAGCAGTTTAGAAATTTTTTCTCCCGGGGAGCTGTTTTTT.

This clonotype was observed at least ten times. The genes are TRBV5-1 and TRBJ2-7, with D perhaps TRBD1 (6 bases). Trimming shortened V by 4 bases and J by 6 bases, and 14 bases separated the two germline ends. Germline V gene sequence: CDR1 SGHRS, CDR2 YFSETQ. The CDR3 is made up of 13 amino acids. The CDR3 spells CASSQNLQGEQYF. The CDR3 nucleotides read TGCGCCAGCAGCCAGAACTTACAGGGCGAGCAGTACTTC.

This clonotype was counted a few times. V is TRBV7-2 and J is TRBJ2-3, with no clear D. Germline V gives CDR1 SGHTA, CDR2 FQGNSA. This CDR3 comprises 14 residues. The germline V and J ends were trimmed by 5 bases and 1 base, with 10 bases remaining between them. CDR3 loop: CASSRRPGTDTQYF. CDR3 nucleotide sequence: TGTGCCAGCAGCCGACGCCCAGGCACAGATACGCAGTATTTT.

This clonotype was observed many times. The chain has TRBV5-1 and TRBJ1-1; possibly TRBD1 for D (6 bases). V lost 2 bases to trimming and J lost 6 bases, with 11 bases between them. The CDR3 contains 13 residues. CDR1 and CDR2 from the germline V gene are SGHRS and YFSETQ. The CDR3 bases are TGCGCCAGCAGCTTCAACCAGGGGTCTGAAGCTTTCTTT. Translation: CASSFNQGSEAFF.